What follows are 27 T cell receptor beta chains derived from one specimen sequenced in a study of T cells in Graves' hyperthyroidism and ophthalmopathy (dated 2019 in TCRdb). The method behind the library was multiplex PCR. Reads for this sample came from an Illumina HiSeq 2000. The TCR beta CDR3 regions were amplified from RNA transcripts. The TCR CDR3 was subjected to a first round of RT-PCR using the HTBI primer set and the Qiagen OneStep RT-PCR kit. TCRdb redid the processing of the public reads, applying fastp at Q25 and MiXCR, and retained in-frame beta chains. CDR3 protein duplicates are merged, each entry listing the most common genes and DNA. In this sample the table shows about 400,000 distinct CDR3 sequences, 11% to 15% of which occur a single time. Together, the top ten hold around 28% of the sample. Sequenced sample: blood. Receptors originate from a man over 45 with Graves' ophthalmopathy.

This clonotype has just a few counts. The rearrangement uses TRBV20-1 and TRBJ1-3; D gene uncertain. V lost 1 base and J lost 4, with 5 bases in between. This CDR3 has 12 amino acids. Germline CDR1 reads DFQATT; CDR2 reads SNEGSKA (reference sequence). The CDR3 sequence is CSARARGNTIYF. CDR3 coding DNA: TGCAGTGCTAGAGCCAGGGGAAACACCATATATTTT.

This clonotype was observed at least ten times. The chain is built from TRBV28 and TRBJ2-3; D not resolved. With 9 bases removed from V and 5 bases from J, the gap between germline ends came to 9 bases. The CDR3 loop spans 11 amino acids. Germline assignment: CDR1 MDHEN and CDR2 SYDVKM. Here the CDR3 DNA reads TGTGCCAGTAGATGGGGAGATACGCAGTATTTT. Its translation is CASRWGDTQYF.

Ten or more counts support this clonotype. J is TRBJ2-2 and V is TRBV5-1; a possible D gene is TRBD1 (6 bases). There are 14 residues in the CDR3. V lost 4 bases, J lost 5 bases, and 12 bases lay in between. Looked up from germline, CDR1 is SGHRS and CDR2 is YFSETQ. CDR3 sequence: CASSQQGTTGELFF. CDR3 nucleotides: TGCGCCAGCAGCCAACAGGGAACTACCGGGGAGCTGTTTTTT.

This clonotype has ten or more counts. The rearrangement joins TRBV2 to TRBJ2-5, with 7 bases matching TRBD2. The germline CDR1 and CDR2 sequences are SNHLY and FYNNEI. The J segment lost 4 bases and the V segment lost 4 bases, leaving 9 bases of the junction unmatched. The CDR3 runs to 15 residues. CDR3 DNA sequence: TGTGCCAGCAGTGTTGGGCGGGAGAGAGGAGAGACCCAGTACTTC. Amino acids: CASSVGRERGETQYF.

The table lists this clonotype with many counts. The CDR3 coding sequence is TGTGCCAGCAGCCCTTCTAGGGGACGCCGCCAAGAGACCCAGTACTTC. Translated, it gives CASSPSRGRRQETQYF. The chain couples TRBV3-1 to TRBJ2-5; D possibly matches TRBD1 or TRBD2 (5 bases each). V shed 4 bases and J shed 1 base, with 16 bases lying between them. Germline V lookup: CDR1 LGHDT, CDR2 YNNKEL (reference sequence). The CDR3 is 16 amino acids.

The chain links TRBV6-1 to TRBJ2-7; D perhaps matches TRBD1 (6 bases). V dropped 4 bases and J dropped 1 base, with 14 bases sitting between them. The CDR3 is 15 residues long. The germline V gene has CDR1 MNHNS and CDR2 SASEGT. CDR3 sequence: CASSVVGTRSYEQYF. The DNA for the CDR3 is TGTGCCAGCAGTGTAGTCGGGACAAGGTCCTACGAGCAGTACTTC.

There are many counts of this clonotype. The V gene is TRBV29-1, the J gene TRBJ2-7; D uncertain. This CDR3 is built from 14 residues. CDR1 and CDR2 from the germline V gene are SQVTM and ANQGSEA. The V gene lost 6 bases and the J gene lost 6 bases, with 21 bases spanning the gap. The CDR3 spells CSVISRAPSIEQYF. CDR3 coding DNA: TGCAGCGTCATCAGTCGGGCCCCCTCGATCGAGCAGTACTTC.

Only a few counts were recorded for this clonotype. The chain combines TRBV20-1 with TRBJ2-3; the match to TRBD2 covers 7 bases. The germline V gene encodes CDR1 DFQATT and CDR2 SNEGSKA (reference sequence). V lost 7 bases to trimming and J lost 0 bases; unmatched junction nucleotides: 13. The CDR3 has 16 residues. The CDR3 is CSGKRGALTSTDTQYF. CDR3 sequence (DNA): TGCAGTGGCAAGCGGGGAGCCCTCACTAGCACAGATACGCAGTATTTT.

Many counts were recorded for this clonotype. This chain connects TRBV29-1 to TRBJ2-5; possibly TRBD2 for D (7 bases). This CDR3 comprises 12 residues. Germline CDR1 SQVTM, CDR2 ANQGSEA. The ends were cut back, 7 bases at V and 5 bases at J, with 14 bases in the middle. CDR3 residues: CSAKQGGETQYF. DNA of the CDR3: TGCAGCGCAAAACAGGGAGGGGAGACCCAGTACTTC. The full variable domain, its missing parts supplied by reference TRBV29-1 and TRBJ2-5, is SAVISQKPSRDICQRGTSLTIQCQVDSQVTMMFWYRQQPGQSLTLIATANQGSEATYESGFVIDKFPISRPNLTFSTLTVSNMSPEDSSIYLCSAKQGGETQYFGPGTRLLVL.

This clonotype has at least ten counts. CDR3 loop: CSVGAANTEAFF. The CDR3 DNA is TGCAGCGTTGGGGCAGCGAACACTGAAGCTTTCTTT. The rearrangement links TRBV29-1 to TRBJ1-1; D is ambiguous. Germline lookup yields CDR1 SQVTM and CDR2 ANQGSEA. The V end lost 4 bases, the J end lost 1 base, and 7 bases lay between the germline ends. This CDR3 has 12 amino acids. Using reference TRBV29-1 and TRBJ1-1 for the parts outside the CDR3, the full variable domain is SAVISQKPSRDICQRGTSLTIQCQVDSQVTMMFWYRQQPGQSLTLIATANQGSEATYESGFVIDKFPISRPNLTFSTLTVSNMSPEDSSIYLCSVGAANTEAFFGQGTRLTVV.

This clonotype was recorded at least ten times. This chain connects TRBV28 to TRBJ2-7, with 8 bases fitting TRBD2. Looked up from germline, CDR1 is MDHEN and CDR2 is SYDVKM. The V segment lost 6 bases and the J segment 0 bases; nucleotides outside the gene matches: 10. This CDR3 is 16 amino acids long. The DNA of the CDR3 is TGTGCCAGCAGCCCAGGGGCGGGAGGAAACTCCTACGAGCAGTACTTC. It encodes CASSPGAGGNSYEQYF.

On this clonotype: At one of its ends the junction is not consistent with the germline gene, which may arise from a read error. This chain connects TRBV6-1 to TRBJ1-6; D uncertain. Germline V gene data show CDR1 as MNHNS and CDR2 as SASEGT. The CDR3 is made up of 17 amino acids. The CDR3 DNA sequence: TGTGCCAGCAGTGAACCTGGGAGGAGCTCCTATAATTCACCCCCCCACTTT. It translates to CASSEPGRSSYNSPPHF.

V usage is TRBV15 and J usage is TRBJ1-5; TRBD1 agrees at 7 bases. V lost 5 bases and J lost 4; bases outside the gene matches: 8. Germline V gene data show CDR1 as LNHNV and CDR2 as YYDKDF (reference sequence). CDR3 length: 15 amino acids. The CDR3 loop reads CATSVHGTDNQPQHF. DNA for the CDR3: TGTGCCACCAGCGTACATGGGACAGATAATCAGCCCCAGCATTTT. The entire variable domain, with the rest obtained from reference TRBV15 and TRBJ1-5, is as follows: DAMVIQNPRYQVTQFGKPVTLSCSQTLNHNVMYWYQQKSSQAPKLLFHYYDKDFNNEADTPDNFQSRRPNTSFCFLDIRSPGLGDTAMYLCATSVHGTDNQPQHFGDGTRLSIL.

About this clonotype: A much larger clonotype is one base distant, so this may be a read error. V usage is TRBV20-1 and J usage is TRBJ2-3, with D possibly being TRBD1 or TRBD2 (5 bases each). The germline V gene encodes CDR1 DFQATT and CDR2 SNEGSKA (reference sequence). CDR3 length: 12 residues. V was cut by 6 bases and J by 5 bases, with 12 bases left in between. The CDR3 sequence is CSATGAEDTQYF. The CDR3 DNA reads TGCAGTGCGACCGGGGCCGAAGATACGCAGTATTTT.

This clonotype was seen only a few times. The rearrangement links TRBV25-1 to TRBJ2-1, with 8 bases identical to TRBD1. V lost 5 bases and J lost 4; bases outside the gene matches: 7. The CDR3 consists of 15 residues. Per germline, CDR1 MGHDK and CDR2 SYGVNS. The CDR3 is CASSKRGQGYNEQFF. The CDR3 region has the DNA TGTGCCAGCAGTAAGAGAGGACAGGGTTACAATGAGCAGTTCTTC.

The chain links TRBV7-8 to TRBJ2-7; TRBD2 matches 10 bases. Unmatched junction bases numbered 11, after V lost 3 bases and J lost 0 bases. CDR1 and CDR2 (germline): SGHVS, FQNEAQ. The CDR3 extends over 18 amino acids. The CDR3 sequence is CASSLAPGLAKSSYEQYF. The DNA of the CDR3 is TGTGCCAGCAGCTTGGCCCCGGGACTAGCGAAGAGCTCCTACGAGCAGTACTTC.

The chain employs TRBV13 and TRBJ1-2, with 7 positions matching TRBD1. CDR3 size: 12 residues. Trimming removed 6 bases from V and 3 bases from J; junction bases left unmatched: 1. The germline gives CDR1 PRHDT, CDR2 FYEKMQ (reference sequence). CDR3 residues: CASRGTDYGYTF. The CDR3 DNA is TGTGCCAGCAGAGGGACAGACTATGGCTACACCTTC.

This clonotype came up a few times. The chain joins TRBV6-9 to TRBJ2-5; D is unclear. This CDR3 has 14 residues. Trimming left V 4 bases short and J 2 bases short, with 11 bases between. The germline V gene encodes CDR1 MNHGY and CDR2 SVAAGI. The CDR3 DNA is TGTGCCAGCAGTTCTGTCGGAGTTCAAGAGACCCAGTACTTC. Its translation is CASSSVGVQETQYF.

V is TRBV7-9 and J is TRBJ1-2; D unclear. The germline V gene has CDR1 SEHNR and CDR2 FQNEAQ (reference sequence). Between the trimmed V and J ends, which lost 5 bases and 1 base, there was a span of 14 bases. CDR3 length equals 15 residues. This chain's CDR3 is CASSPSGNDNYGYTF. The DNA for the CDR3 is TGTGCCAGCAGCCCGTCCGGGAACGATAACTATGGCTACACCTTC. Combining the CDR3 with reference TRBV7-9 and TRBJ1-2 gives the whole variable domain DTGVSQNPRHKITKRGQNVTFRCDPISEHNRLYWYRQTLGQGPEFLTYFQNEAQLEKSRLLSDRFSAERPKGSFSTLEIQRTEQGDSAMYLCASSPSGNDNYGYTFGSGTRLTVV.

In this sample, this clonotype turned up many times. The rearrangement links TRBV6-1 to TRBJ1-1, with D tentatively TRBD1 (5 bases). With 7 bases removed from V and 0 bases from J, the gap between germline ends came to 12 bases. The CDR3 consists of 14 residues. The germline gives CDR1 MNHNS, CDR2 SASEGT. The CDR3 DNA reads as TGTGCCAGCAAAAAGGGACCGGTGAACACTGAAGCTTTCTTT. It codes for CASKKGPVNTEAFF.

The chain combines TRBV18 with TRBJ2-2, with D unresolved. This CDR3 region has 18 residues. CDR1 and CDR2 (germline): KGHSH, LQKENI. Trimming took 5 bases from V and 2 from J, leaving 21 bases between them. The CDR3 region is CASSASSFSGANTGELFF. Written as DNA, the CDR3 is TGTGCCAGCTCAGCGAGTTCGTTCTCGGGCGCAAACACCGGGGAGCTGTTTTTT.

This clonotype was found a few times. The rearrangement joins TRBV6-1 to TRBJ1-4; D uncertain. V dropped 7 bases and J dropped 0 bases, with 9 bases sitting between them. Germline CDR1 MNHNS, CDR2 SASEGT. This CDR3 comprises 14 residues. CDR3 loop: CASKIGATNEKLFF. The CDR3 DNA reads TGTGCCAGCAAAATAGGAGCAACTAATGAAAAACTGTTTTTT.

This clonotype appeared many times. V gene TRBV11-1 combines with J gene TRBJ2-1; D is perhaps TRBD1 (5 bases). Germline assignment: CDR1 SGHAT and CDR2 FQDESV (reference sequence). V was pared by 2 bases and J by 2 bases, with 7 bases between. The CDR3 length is 14 residues. CDR3 in amino acids: CASSLQGTYNEQFF. The CDR3 coding sequence is TGTGCCAGCAGCTTACAGGGTACCTACAATGAGCAGTTCTTC.

This clonotype was detected only a few times. This chain connects TRBV20-1 to TRBJ1-1; weak D call: TRBD1 (5 bases). Germline V gene lookup returns CDR1 DFQATT and CDR2 SNEGSKA (reference sequence). The CDR3 length is 14 residues. V lost 1 base and J lost 0, with 9 bases in between. CDR3 region: CSARVGVVNTEAFF. Written as DNA, the CDR3 is TGCAGTGCTAGAGTAGGGGTGGTGAACACTGAAGCTTTCTTT.

This clonotype has only a few counts. This chain links TRBV5-1 with TRBJ1-2; perhaps TRBD1 as D (5 bases). Trimming left V 3 bases short and J 4 bases short, with 16 bases between. Germline lookup yields CDR1 SGHRS and CDR2 YFSETQ. The CDR3 has 15 residues. Here the CDR3 reads CASSSTGPHPYGYTF. The DNA for the CDR3 is TGCGCCAGCAGCTCCACGGGGCCTCATCCCTATGGCTACACCTTC.

As for this clonotype: With a much larger clone just one base away, this may be a read error. V is TRBV28 and J is TRBJ1-1; perhaps TRBD1 as D (6 bases). The CDR3 covers 14 residues. Trimming removed 4 bases from V and 3 bases from J, with 12 bases in between. Germline V gene data show CDR1 as MDHEN and CDR2 as SYDVKM. CDR3 sequence (DNA): TGTGCCAGCAGTTCCCAGGGGATGGACACTGAAGCTTTCTTT. This gives the protein CASSSQGMDTEAFF.

This clonotype was recorded at least ten times. This chain uses TRBV5-4 with TRBJ2-3, with D perhaps matching TRBD1 or TRBD2 (5 bases each). Trimming stripped 4 bases from V and 3 bases from J, with 9 bases between. In germline, CDR1 is SGHNT, CDR2 YYREEE (reference sequence). This CDR3 comprises 13 residues. CDR3 loop: CASSVGETDTQYF. The DNA for the CDR3 is TGTGCCAGCAGCGTGGGGGAAACAGATACGCAGTATTTT. Full variable domain (rest looked up from reference TRBV5-4 and TRBJ2-3): ETGVTQSPTHLIKTRGQQVTLRCSSQSGHNTVSWYQQALGQGPQFIFQYYREEENGRGNFPPRFSGLQFPNYSSELNVNALELDDSALYLCASSVGETDTQYFGPGTRLTVL.